This T cell receptor beta chain was sequenced for a study of OX40 agonist ivuxolimab in advanced cancers. Note on this clone: Its antigen is not identified.

Regarding the study as a whole: The CD4+ and CD8+ T cells in the blood had expanded clonally by week 6 at 0.1 to 3.0 mg/kg.

This table comes from immunoSEQ multiplex PCR, and its TCRdb copy is limited to in-frame clones, with some not included. Here the sample spans about 76,000 clones, roughly nine tenths being singletons. The source is an adult with an advanced solid tumor such as melanoma, head and neck, liver or kidney cancer. The starting material was CD4+ or CD8+ T cells sorted from blood, obtained in a trial of the OX40 agonist ivuxolimab.

The CDR3 nucleotides read TGTGCCAGCAGCTCGTTAACGCCAGGACGCACTGAAGCTTTCTTT. Protein sequence: CASSSLTPGRTEAFF. This rearrangement joins TRBV7-9 to TRBJ1-1, with D hard to call. V gave up 4 bases and J gave up 4 bases, with 16 bases separating them. The length of the CDR3 is 15 residues. CDR1 SEHNR and CDR2 FQNEAQ come from the germline V gene (reference sequence).